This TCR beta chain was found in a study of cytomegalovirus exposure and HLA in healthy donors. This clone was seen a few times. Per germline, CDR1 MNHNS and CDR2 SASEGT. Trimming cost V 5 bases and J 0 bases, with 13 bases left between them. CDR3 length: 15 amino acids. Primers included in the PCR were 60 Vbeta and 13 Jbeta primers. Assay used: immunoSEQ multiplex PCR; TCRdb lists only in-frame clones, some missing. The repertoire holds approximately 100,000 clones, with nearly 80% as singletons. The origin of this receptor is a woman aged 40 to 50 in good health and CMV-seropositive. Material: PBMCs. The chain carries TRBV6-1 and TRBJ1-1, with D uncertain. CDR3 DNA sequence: TGTGCCAGCAGTTCCCTGGACGGGATGAACACTGAAGCTTTCTTT. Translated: CASSSLDGMNTEAFF.